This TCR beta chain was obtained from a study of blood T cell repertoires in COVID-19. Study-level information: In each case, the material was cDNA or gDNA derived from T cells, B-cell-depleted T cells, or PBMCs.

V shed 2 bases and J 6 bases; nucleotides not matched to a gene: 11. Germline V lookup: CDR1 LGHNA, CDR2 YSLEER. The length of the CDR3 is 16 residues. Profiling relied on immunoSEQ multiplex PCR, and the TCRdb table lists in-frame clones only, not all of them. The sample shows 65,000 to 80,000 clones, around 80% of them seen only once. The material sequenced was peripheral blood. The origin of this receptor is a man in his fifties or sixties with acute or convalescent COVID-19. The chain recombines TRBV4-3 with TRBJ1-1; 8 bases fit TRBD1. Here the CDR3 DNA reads TGCGCCAGCAGCCAACAATCAGGGGGCCGCGGCTCTGAAGCTTTCTTT. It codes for CASSQQSGGRGSEAFF.